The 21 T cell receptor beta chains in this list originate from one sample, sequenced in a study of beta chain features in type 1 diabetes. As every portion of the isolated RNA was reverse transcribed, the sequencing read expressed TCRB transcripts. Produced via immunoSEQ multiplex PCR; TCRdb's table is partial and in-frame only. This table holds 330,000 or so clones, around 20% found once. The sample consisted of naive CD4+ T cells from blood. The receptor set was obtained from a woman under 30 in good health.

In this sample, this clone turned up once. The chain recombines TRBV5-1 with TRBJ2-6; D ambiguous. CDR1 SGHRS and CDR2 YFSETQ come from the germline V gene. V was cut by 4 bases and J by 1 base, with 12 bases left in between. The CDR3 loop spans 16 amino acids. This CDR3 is CASSQVDTSGANVLTF. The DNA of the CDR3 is TGCGCCAGCAGCCAAGTTGACACGTCTGGGGCCAACGTCCTGACTTTC. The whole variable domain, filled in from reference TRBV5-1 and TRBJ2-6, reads KAGVTQTPRYLIKTRGQQVTLSCSPISGHRSVSWYQQTPGQGLQFLFEYFSETQRNKGNFPGRFSGRQFSNSRSEMNVSTLELGDSALYLCASSQVDTSGANVLTFGAGSRLTVL.

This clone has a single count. The CDR3 DNA is TGCGCCAGCAGCCAAGGTGTGGGGGCAACTAACTATGGCTACACCTTC. Translation: CASSQGVGATNYGYTF. The chain links TRBV4-3 to TRBJ1-2; D possibly corresponds to TRBD1 (6 bases). Germline loops: CDR1 LGHNA, CDR2 YSLEER. The length of the CDR3 is 16 residues. Trimming shortened V by 1 base and J by 0 bases, and 12 bases separated the two germline ends.

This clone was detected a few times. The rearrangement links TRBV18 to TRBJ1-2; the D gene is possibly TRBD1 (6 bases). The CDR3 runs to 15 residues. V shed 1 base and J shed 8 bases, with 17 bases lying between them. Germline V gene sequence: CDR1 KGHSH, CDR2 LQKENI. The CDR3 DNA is TGTGCCAGCTCACCACGATCAGGGGTCCCTCACGGCTACACCTTC. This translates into CASSPRSGVPHGYTF.

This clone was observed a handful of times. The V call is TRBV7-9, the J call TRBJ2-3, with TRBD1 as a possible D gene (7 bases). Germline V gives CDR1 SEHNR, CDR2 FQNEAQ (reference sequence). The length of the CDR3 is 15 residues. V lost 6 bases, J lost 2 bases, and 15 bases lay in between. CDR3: CASSLRGTVTDTQYF. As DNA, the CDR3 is TGTGCCAGCAGTCTCCGGGGGACAGTCACAGATACGCAGTATTTT. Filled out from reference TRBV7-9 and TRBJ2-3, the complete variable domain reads DTGVSQNPRHKITKRGQNVTFRCDPISEHNRLYWYRQTLGQGPEFLTYFQNEAQLEKSRLLSDRFSAERPKGSFSTLEIQRTEQGDSAMYLCASSLRGTVTDTQYFGPGTRLTVL.

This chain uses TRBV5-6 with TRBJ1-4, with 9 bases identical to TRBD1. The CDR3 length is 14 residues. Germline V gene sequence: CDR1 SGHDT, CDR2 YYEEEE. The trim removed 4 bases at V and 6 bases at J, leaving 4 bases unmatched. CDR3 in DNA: TGTGCCAGCAGCAACCGGGACAGGGATGAAAAACTGTTTTTT. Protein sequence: CASSNRDRDEKLFF.

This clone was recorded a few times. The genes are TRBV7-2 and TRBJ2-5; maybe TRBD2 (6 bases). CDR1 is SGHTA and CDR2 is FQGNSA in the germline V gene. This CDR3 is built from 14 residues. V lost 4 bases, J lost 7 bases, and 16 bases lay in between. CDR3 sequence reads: CASSSMGRLGTQYF. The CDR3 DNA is TGTGCCAGCAGCTCCATGGGACGACTAGGGACCCAGTACTTC.

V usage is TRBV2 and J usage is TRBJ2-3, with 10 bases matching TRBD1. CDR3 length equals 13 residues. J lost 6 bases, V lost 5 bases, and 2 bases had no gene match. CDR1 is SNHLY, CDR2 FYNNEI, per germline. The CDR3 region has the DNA TGTGCCAGCAGTCGGGACAGGGGTGATACGCAGTATTTT. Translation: CASSRDRGDTQYF.

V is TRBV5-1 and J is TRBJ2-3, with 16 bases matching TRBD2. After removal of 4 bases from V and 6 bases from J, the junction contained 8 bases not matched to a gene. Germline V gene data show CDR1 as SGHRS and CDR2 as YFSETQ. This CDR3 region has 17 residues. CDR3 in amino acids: CASSVGTSGGASDTQYF. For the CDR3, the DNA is TGCGCCAGCAGCGTCGGGACTAGCGGGGGGGCCAGCGATACGCAGTATTTT.

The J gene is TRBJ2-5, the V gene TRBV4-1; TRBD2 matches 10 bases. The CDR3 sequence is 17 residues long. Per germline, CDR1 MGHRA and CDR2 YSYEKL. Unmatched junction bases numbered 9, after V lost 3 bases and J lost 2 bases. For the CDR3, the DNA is TGCGCCAGCAGCCAGTTCGGCATAGCGGGGGGACAAGAGACCCAGTACTTC. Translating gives CASSQFGIAGGQETQYF.

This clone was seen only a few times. CDR3 region: CASSAQLTGLFYNEQFF. The CDR3, as DNA: TGTGCCAGCAGCGCCCAATTGACGGGACTATTTTACAATGAGCAGTTCTTC. This rearrangement joins TRBV9 to TRBJ2-1; 7 nucleotides agree with TRBD2. CDR1 SGDLS and CDR2 YYNGEE come from the germline V gene. The V segment lost 3 bases and the J segment 4 bases; nucleotides outside the gene matches: 13. This CDR3 has 17 amino acids.

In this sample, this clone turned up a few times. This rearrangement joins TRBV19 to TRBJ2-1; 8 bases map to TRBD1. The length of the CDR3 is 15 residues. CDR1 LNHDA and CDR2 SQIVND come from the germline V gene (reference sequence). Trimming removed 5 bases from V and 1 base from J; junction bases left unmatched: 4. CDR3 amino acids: CASSGTGGSYNEQFF. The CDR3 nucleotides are TGTGCCAGTAGTGGGACAGGAGGGTCCTACAATGAGCAGTTCTTC.

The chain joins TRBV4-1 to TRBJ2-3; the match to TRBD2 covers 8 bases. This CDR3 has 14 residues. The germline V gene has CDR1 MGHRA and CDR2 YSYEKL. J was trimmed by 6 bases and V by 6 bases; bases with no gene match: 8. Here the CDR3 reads CASRRSGSQDTQYF. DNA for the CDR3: TGCGCCAGCAGACGAAGCGGGAGTCAGGATACGCAGTATTTT.

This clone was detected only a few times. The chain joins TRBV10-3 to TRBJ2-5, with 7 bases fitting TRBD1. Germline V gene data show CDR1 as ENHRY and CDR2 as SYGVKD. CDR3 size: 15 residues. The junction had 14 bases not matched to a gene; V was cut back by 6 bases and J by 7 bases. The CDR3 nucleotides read TGTGCCATCAGCGACTCCGGACAGGAGCCCGGGACCCAGTACTTC. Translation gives CAISDSGQEPGTQYF.

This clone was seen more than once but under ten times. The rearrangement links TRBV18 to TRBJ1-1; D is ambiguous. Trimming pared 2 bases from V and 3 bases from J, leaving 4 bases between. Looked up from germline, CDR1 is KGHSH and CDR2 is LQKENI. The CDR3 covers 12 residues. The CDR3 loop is CASSPGDTEAFF. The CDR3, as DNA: TGTGCCAGCTCACCAGGAGACACTGAAGCTTTCTTT. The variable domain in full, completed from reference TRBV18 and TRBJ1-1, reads NAGVMQNPRHLVRRRGQEARLRCSPMKGHSHVYWYRQLPEEGLKFMVYLQKENIIDESGMPKERFSAEFPKEGPSILRIQQVVRGDSAAYFCASSPGDTEAFFGQGTRLTVV.

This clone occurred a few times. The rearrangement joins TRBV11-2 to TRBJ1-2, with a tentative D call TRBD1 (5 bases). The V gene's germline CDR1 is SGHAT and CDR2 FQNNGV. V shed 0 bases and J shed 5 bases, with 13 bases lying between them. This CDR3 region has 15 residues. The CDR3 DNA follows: TGTGCCAGCAGCTTAGAGCAGGGTCAGGTGTATGGCTACACCTTC. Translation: CASSLEQGQVYGYTF.

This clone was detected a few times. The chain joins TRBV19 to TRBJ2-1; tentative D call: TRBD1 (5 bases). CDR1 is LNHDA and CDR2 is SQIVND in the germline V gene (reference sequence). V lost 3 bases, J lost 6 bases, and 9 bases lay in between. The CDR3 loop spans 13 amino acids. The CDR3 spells CASSIGAPNEQFF. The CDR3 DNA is TGTGCCAGTAGTATTGGGGCCCCCAATGAGCAGTTCTTC.

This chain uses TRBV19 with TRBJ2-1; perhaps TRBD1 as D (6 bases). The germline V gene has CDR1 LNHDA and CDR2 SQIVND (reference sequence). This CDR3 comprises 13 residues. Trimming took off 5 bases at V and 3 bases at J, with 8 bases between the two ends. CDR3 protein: CASSLTGYNEQFF. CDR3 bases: TGTGCCAGTAGTCTGACAGGCTACAATGAGCAGTTCTTC. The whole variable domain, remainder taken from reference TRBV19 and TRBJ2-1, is DGGITQSPKYLFRKEGQNVTLSCEQNLNHDAMYWYRQDPGQGLRLIYYSQIVNDFQKGDIAEGYSVSREKKESFPLTVTSAQKNPTAFYLCASSLTGYNEQFFGPGTRLTVL.

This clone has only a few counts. The CDR3 reads CASSQAAGLMNTEAFF. The CDR3 DNA sequence: TGTGCCAGCAGCCAAGCCGCGGGTCTGATGAACACTGAAGCTTTCTTT. The chain recombines TRBV14 with TRBJ1-1; D call uncertain. Per germline, CDR1 SGHDN and CDR2 FVKESK. Trimming left V 1 base short and J 0 bases short, with 12 bases between. CDR3 length: 16 amino acids.

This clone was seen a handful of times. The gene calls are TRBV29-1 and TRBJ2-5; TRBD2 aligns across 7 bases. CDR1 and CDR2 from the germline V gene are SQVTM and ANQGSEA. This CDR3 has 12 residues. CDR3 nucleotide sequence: TGCACCATCGGAAGGCCGGGAGGGACCCAGTACTTC. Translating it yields CTIGRPGGTQYF. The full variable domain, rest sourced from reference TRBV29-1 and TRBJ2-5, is SAVISQKPSRDICQRGTSLTIQCQVDSQVTMMFWYRQQPGQSLTLIATANQGSEATYESGFVIDKFPISRPNLTFSTLTVSNMSPEDSSIYLCTIGRPGGTQYFGPGTRLLVL.

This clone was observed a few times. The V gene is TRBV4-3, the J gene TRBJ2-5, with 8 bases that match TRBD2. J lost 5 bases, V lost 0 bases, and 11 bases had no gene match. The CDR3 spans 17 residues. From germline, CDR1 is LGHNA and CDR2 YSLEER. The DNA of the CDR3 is TGCGCCAGCAGCCAAGATACCCCCAGCGGGGGAGGGGAGACCCAGTACTTC. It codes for CASSQDTPSGGGETQYF.

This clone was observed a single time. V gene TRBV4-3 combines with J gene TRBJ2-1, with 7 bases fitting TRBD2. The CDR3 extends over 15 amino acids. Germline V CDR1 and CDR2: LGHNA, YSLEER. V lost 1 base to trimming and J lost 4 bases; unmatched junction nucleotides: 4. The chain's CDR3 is CASSQVAGEYNEQFF. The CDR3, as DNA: TGCGCCAGCAGCCAAGTCGCGGGGGAGTACAATGAGCAGTTCTTC.